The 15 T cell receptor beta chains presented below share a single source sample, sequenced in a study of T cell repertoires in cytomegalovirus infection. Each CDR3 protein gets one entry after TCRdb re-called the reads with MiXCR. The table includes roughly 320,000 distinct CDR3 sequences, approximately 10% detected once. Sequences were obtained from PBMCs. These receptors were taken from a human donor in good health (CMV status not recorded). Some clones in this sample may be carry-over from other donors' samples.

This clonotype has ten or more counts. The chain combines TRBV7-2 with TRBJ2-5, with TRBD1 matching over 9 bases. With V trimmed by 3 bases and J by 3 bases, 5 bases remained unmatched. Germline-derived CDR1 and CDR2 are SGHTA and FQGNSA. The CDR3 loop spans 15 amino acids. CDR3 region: CASSFDRGKEETQYF. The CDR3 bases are TGTGCCAGCAGCTTCGACAGGGGGAAGGAAGAGACCCAGTACTTC.

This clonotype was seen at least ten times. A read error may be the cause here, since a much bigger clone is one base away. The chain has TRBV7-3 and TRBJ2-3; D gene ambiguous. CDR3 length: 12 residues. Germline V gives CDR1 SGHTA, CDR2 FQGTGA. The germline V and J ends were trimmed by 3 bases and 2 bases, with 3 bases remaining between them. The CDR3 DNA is TGTGCCAGCAGCTTCGACACAGATACGCAGTATTTT. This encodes CASSFDTDTQYF. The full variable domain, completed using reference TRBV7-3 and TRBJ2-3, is GAGVSQTPSNKVTEKGKYVELRCDPISGHTALYWYRQSLGQGPEFLIYFQGTGAADDSGLPNDRFFAVRPEGSVSTLKIQRTERGDSAVYLCASSFDTDTQYFGPGTRLTVL.

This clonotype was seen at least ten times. In DNA form, the CDR3 reads TGTGCCAGCGACCCGACAGGTTCGAGGCAGCCCCAGCATTTT. It specifies CASDPTGSRQPQHF. This chain links TRBV28 with TRBJ1-5, with D perhaps TRBD1 (6 bases). The length of the CDR3 is 14 residues. The V end was cut by 8 bases, the J end by 7 bases, with 18 bases between. Germline V gene data show CDR1 as MDHEN and CDR2 as SYDVKM.

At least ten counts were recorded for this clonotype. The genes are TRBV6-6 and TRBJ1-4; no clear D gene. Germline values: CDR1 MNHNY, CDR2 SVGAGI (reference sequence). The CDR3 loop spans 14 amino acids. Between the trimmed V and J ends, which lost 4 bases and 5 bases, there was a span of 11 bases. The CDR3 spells CASSLGWLNEKLFF. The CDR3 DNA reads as TGTGCCAGCAGTTTGGGCTGGCTAAATGAAAAACTGTTTTTT.

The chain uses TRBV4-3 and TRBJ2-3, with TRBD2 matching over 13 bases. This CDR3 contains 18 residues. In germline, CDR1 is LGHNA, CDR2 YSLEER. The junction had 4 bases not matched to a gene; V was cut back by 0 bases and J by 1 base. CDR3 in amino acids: CASSQDRGTSGGTDTQYF. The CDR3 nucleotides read TGCGCCAGCAGCCAAGATCGCGGGACTAGCGGGGGCACAGATACGCAGTATTTT.

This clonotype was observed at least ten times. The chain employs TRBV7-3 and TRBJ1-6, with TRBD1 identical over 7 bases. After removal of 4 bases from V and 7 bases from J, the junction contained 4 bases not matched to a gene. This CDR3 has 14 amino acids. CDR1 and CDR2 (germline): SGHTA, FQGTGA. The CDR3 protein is CASSYRDRNSPLHF. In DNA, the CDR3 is TGTGCCAGCAGCTACCGGGACAGAAATTCACCCCTCCACTTT.

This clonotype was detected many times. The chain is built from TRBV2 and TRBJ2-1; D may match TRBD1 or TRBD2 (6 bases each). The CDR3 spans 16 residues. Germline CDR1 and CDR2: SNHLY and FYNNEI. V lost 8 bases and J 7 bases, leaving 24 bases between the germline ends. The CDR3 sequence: CASPLTGAGHRNEQFF. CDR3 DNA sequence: TGTGCCAGCCCCCTTACGGGGGCCGGACATCGGAATGAGCAGTTCTTC.

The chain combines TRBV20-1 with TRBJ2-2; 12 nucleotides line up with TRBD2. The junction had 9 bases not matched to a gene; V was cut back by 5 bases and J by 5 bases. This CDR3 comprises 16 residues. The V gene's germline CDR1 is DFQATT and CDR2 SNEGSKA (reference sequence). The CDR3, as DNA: TGCAGTGCTGGGGCTAGCGGGGGGGCCCGAACCGGGGAGCTGTTTTTT. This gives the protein CSAGASGGARTGELFF.

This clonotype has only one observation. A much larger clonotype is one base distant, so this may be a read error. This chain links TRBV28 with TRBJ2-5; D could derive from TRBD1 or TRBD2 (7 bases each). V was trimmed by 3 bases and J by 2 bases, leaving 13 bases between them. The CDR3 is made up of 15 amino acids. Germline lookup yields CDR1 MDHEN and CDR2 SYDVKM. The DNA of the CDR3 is TGTGCCAGCAGTTTGATGCAGGGGGGGCAAGAGACCCAGTACTTC. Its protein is CASSLMQGGQETQYF.

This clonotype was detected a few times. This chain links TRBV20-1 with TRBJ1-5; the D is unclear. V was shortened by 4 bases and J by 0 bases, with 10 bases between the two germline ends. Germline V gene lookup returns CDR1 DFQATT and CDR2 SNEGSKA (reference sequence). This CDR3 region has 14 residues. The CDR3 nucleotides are TGCAGTGCTATTGATTTCCTTAGCAATCAGCCCCAGCATTTT. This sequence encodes CSAIDFLSNQPQHF.

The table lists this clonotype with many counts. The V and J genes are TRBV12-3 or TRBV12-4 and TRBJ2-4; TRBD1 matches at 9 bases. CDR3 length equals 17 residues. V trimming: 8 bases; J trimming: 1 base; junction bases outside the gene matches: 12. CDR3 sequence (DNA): TGTGCCAGCGCCAGGGGGTCACAGGGGGCCGCCAAAAACATTCAGTACTTC. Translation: CASARGSQGAAKNIQYF.

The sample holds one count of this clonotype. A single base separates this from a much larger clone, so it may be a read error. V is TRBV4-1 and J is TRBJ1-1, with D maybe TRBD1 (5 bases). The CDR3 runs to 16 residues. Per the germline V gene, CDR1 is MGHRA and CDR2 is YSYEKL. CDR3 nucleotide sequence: TGCGCCAGCAGCCAAGTTAGGGTCGCAGCGGACACTGAAGCTCTCTTT. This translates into CASSQVRVAADTEALF.

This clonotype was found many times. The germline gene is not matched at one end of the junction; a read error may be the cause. CDR3 sequence: CASREAGGVEQYF. The CDR3, as DNA: TGTGCCAGCAGGGAAGCAGGGGGCGTTGAGCAGTACTTC. This chain joins TRBV6-1 and TRBJ2-7; 8 bases line up with TRBD1. The CDR3 is made up of 13 amino acids. Germline-derived CDR1 and CDR2 are MNHNS and SASEGT.

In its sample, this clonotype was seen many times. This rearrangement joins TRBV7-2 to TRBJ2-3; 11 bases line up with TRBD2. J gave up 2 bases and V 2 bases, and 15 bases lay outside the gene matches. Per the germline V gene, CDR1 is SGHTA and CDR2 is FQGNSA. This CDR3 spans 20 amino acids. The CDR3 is CASSLRGRLAGGRPTDTQYF. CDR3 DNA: TGTGCCAGCAGCTTAAGGGGCCGGCTAGCGGGGGGCCGGCCCACAGATACGCAGTATTTT.

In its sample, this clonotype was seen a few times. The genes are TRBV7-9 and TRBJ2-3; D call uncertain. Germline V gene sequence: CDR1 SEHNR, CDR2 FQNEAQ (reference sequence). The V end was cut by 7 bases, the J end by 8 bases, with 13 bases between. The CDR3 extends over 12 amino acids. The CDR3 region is CASTPDETTQYF. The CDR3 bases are TGTGCCAGCACCCCGGACGAAACTACGCAGTATTTT.